At least ten counts were recorded for the clone carrying this T cell receptor (beta chain). These data are taken from a study of neurological immune-mediated disorders. TCRdb re-called the 5' RACE reads with MiXCR, one entry per CDR3 protein. The sample includes 40,000 or so distinct CDR3 sequences, approximately 14% seen only once; the top ten take 27%. The CDR3 is made up of 16 amino acids. Trimming cost V 4 bases and J 0 bases, with 14 bases left between them. CDR1 SGHKS and CDR2 YYEKEE come from the germline V gene (reference sequence). This chain uses TRBV5-5 with TRBJ1-5; TRBD1 might be the D (5 bases). The sequence was obtained from a woman in her forties or fifties with HTLV-1-associated myelopathy (HAM/TSP). The sample taken for sequencing was PBMCs. In DNA, the CDR3 is TGTGCCAGCAGCCTGGCTGGGGGAAATAGCAATCAGCCCCAGCATTTT. This encodes CASSLAGGNSNQPQHF.